Below, 14 T cell receptor beta chains from the same sample are listed, as sequenced in a study of T-cell memory formation after mild COVID-19 (dated by TCRdb to 2020 to 2022). The method behind the library was 5' RACE. This sample was sequenced with an Illumina NovaSeq 6000. The public sequencing data were trimmed at Q25 with fastp and processed into clonotypes with MiXCR by TCRdb, which kept only in-frame beta chains. Records with the same CDR3 protein are collapsed into one entry carrying the most frequent genes and DNA. The sample table lists about 430,000 distinct CDR3 sequences, about 24% of them with a count of one. The ten biggest clones cover around 9.5% of the sample. Sequencing was carried out using PBMCs or a T cell subset sorted from them (not recorded which). The receptors derive from an adult woman who had mild COVID-19 (a few samples of this study predate the infection). The sample titles of this study are shuffled in the database, so cell type and time point are left out; the donor was told from shared clones.

This chain connects TRBV6-1 to TRBJ2-3, with D possibly being TRBD2 (7 bases). V was pared by 9 bases and J by 3 bases, with 16 bases between. This CDR3 has 14 amino acids. Germline-derived CDR1 and CDR2 are MNHNS and SASEGT. The CDR3 loop reads CARGRGAVTDTQYF. CDR3 coding DNA: TGTGCCAGGGGGAGGGGGGCTGTAACAGATACGCAGTATTTT.

CDR3 loop: CASSQVGTALREQYF. The CDR3 DNA sequence: TGCGCCAGCAGCCAAGTTGGGACTGCGCTTAGGGAGCAGTACTTC. The genes are TRBV4-3 and TRBJ2-7; a weak D match, TRBD2 (6 bases). CDR1 and CDR2 (germline): LGHNA, YSLEER. V shed 1 base and J shed 7 bases, with 17 bases lying between them. This CDR3 has 15 residues.

J is TRBJ1-5 and V is TRBV7-8; D is undetermined. The V gene lost 4 bases and the J gene lost 0 bases, with 10 bases spanning the gap. Germline V gene lookup returns CDR1 SGHVS and CDR2 FQNEAQ. The CDR3 length is 15 residues. The CDR3: CASSSYRISNQPQHF. The CDR3 DNA reads TGTGCCAGCAGCTCGTACAGAATTAGCAATCAGCCCCAGCATTTT.

The CDR3, as DNA: TGCAGCGTTTCGCCGAGACAGGGGGACGGAGAGACCCAGTACTTC. As protein: CSVSPRQGDGETQYF. V and J are TRBV29-1 and TRBJ2-5; 9 nucleotides agree with TRBD1. The V segment lost 5 bases and the J segment 4 bases; nucleotides outside the gene matches: 11. From germline, CDR1 is SQVTM and CDR2 ANQGSEA. This CDR3 contains 15 residues.

The table lists this clonotype with many counts. This sequence joins TRBV14 and TRBJ2-1; D may be TRBD2 (5 bases). This CDR3 region has 13 residues. Germline V gene lookup returns CDR1 SGHDN and CDR2 FVKESK. V lost 4 bases and J 2 bases, leaving 6 bases between the germline ends. CDR3 DNA sequence: TGTGCCAGCAGCCCGGGGACCTACAATGAGCAGTTCTTC. Amino acids: CASSPGTYNEQFF.

This clonotype occurred a few times. The V call is TRBV29-1, the J call TRBJ2-3; 12 bases match TRBD1. CDR3 length: 15 amino acids. Germline assignment: CDR1 SQVTM and CDR2 ANQGSEA. J gave up 4 bases and V 7 bases, and 9 bases lay outside the gene matches. The CDR3 bases are TGCAGCGCAGCCACGGGACAGGGGGCAGCAGATACGCAGTATTTT. This sequence encodes CSAATGQGAADTQYF.

The J gene is TRBJ1-1, the V gene TRBV5-1; tentative D call: TRBD1 (5 bases). Germline V CDR1 and CDR2: SGHRS, YFSETQ. V was clipped by 2 bases and J by 4 bases, with 12 bases between them. The CDR3 sequence is 14 residues long. For the CDR3, the DNA is TGCGCCAGCAGCTTTCAGGGTTTAGGCACTGAAGCTTTCTTT. This sequence encodes CASSFQGLGTEAFF.

This clonotype was counted a few times. The chain is built from TRBV6-5 and TRBJ2-7; 8 positions agree with TRBD2. From germline, CDR1 is MNHEY and CDR2 SVGAGI. V shed 8 bases and J 5 bases; nucleotides not matched to a gene: 11. The CDR3 runs 14 residues. CDR3 nucleotides: TGTGCCAGCGGCCTCCAACGGGAGGGAAACGAGCAGTACTTC. It specifies CASGLQREGNEQYF.

In DNA form, the CDR3 reads TGTGCCAGCACGCCGGGACTAACTACAGATACGCAGTATTTT. This translates into CASTPGLTTDTQYF. The chain links TRBV2 to TRBJ2-3; 7 bases are shared with TRBD2. The CDR3 contains 14 residues. Unmatched junction bases numbered 7, after V lost 7 bases and J lost 3 bases. Germline V gene lookup returns CDR1 SNHLY and CDR2 FYNNEI.

The V gene is TRBV29-1, the J gene TRBJ2-2, with D perhaps given as TRBD1 or TRBD2 (5 bases each). Trimming took off 6 bases at V and 3 bases at J, with 5 bases between the two ends. This CDR3 is 11 amino acids long. Germline CDR1 and CDR2: SQVTM and ANQGSEA. The CDR3 DNA reads TGCAGCGTGGGGGACACCGGGGAGCTGTTTTTT. Residues: CSVGDTGELFF.

This clonotype was counted a few times. The V gene is TRBV4-3, the J gene TRBJ1-1; D is possibly TRBD1 (5 bases). The V and J ends lost 0 bases and 2 bases respectively, with 10 bases between them. The CDR3 contains 15 residues. In germline, CDR1 is LGHNA, CDR2 YSLEER. DNA of the CDR3: TGCGCCAGCAGCCAAGAGGGACTGATCAACACTGAAGCTTTCTTT. It translates to CASSQEGLINTEAFF.

In this sample, this clonotype turned up many times. The chain links TRBV20-1 to TRBJ2-3; no reliable D call. With 4 bases removed from V and 1 base from J, the gap between germline ends came to 12 bases. CDR3 length: 14 amino acids. CDR1 is DFQATT, CDR2 SNEGSKA, per germline (reference sequence). This CDR3 reads CSAIRRSGTDTQYF. DNA of the CDR3: TGCAGTGCTATCCGGAGAAGCGGCACAGATACGCAGTATTTT.

This clonotype has only a few counts. This rearrangement joins TRBV20-1 to TRBJ1-1; D unclear. Germline CDR1 and CDR2: DFQATT and SNEGSKA (reference sequence). The CDR3 runs to 16 residues. Trimming left V 3 bases short and J 0 bases short, with 17 bases between. CDR3 amino acids: CSASLESGFMNTEAFF. The CDR3 DNA follows: TGCAGTGCTAGTCTGGAAAGCGGATTTATGAACACTGAAGCTTTCTTT.

This clonotype was found many times. The chain couples TRBV7-6 to TRBJ2-1; 13 nucleotides line up with TRBD2. With 2 bases clipped from V and 9 bases from J, the junction kept 13 bases outside the gene matches. The CDR3 consists of 18 residues. The V gene's germline CDR1 is SGHVS and CDR2 FNYEAQ. The CDR3 loop reads CASSLTLMTSGGRAEQFF. CDR3 nucleotides: TGTGCCAGCAGCTTAACACTAATGACTAGCGGGGGGAGGGCTGAGCAGTTCTTC.